The 10 T cell receptor beta chains reported below all come from one sample, sequenced in a study of T cell responses to AZD1222 COVID-19 vaccine. Profiling relied on immunoSEQ multiplex PCR, and the TCRdb table lists in-frame clones only, not all of them. Altogether 180,000 or so clones are present, around 95% being singletons, with the ten largest covering about 0.6%. The source was peripheral blood, collected on day 0 of AZD1222 vaccination. The receptor source for this set is an adult in good health.

This chain connects TRBV7-9 to TRBJ2-5; D uncertain. The CDR3 consists of 10 residues. Germline assignment: CDR1 SEHNR and CDR2 FQNEAQ (reference sequence). V dropped 8 bases and J dropped 5 bases, with 6 bases sitting between them. CDR3 nucleotides: TGTGCCAGCGGTGAGGAGACCCAGTACTTC. This codes for CASGEETQYF.

This sequence joins TRBV11-2 and TRBJ2-2; 7 nucleotides agree with TRBD2. The ends lost 4 bases at V and 6 bases at J; junction bases unmatched: 11. The CDR3 is 16 residues long. Germline V gene data show CDR1 as SGHAT and CDR2 as FQNNGV. Here the CDR3 reads CASSSSKWREPGELFF. The DNA of the CDR3 is TGTGCCAGCAGCTCCTCGAAATGGCGGGAGCCCGGGGAGCTGTTTTTT.

The V gene is TRBV7-9, the J gene TRBJ2-7; 7 nucleotides line up with TRBD1. Germline V lookup: CDR1 SEHNR, CDR2 FQNEAQ (reference sequence). The length of the CDR3 is 16 residues. After removal of 3 bases from V and 4 bases from J, the junction contained 12 bases not matched to a gene. In DNA, the CDR3 is TGTGCCAGCAGCTTTACATCCGGGACAGATAATTACGAGCAGTACTTC. Amino acid sequence: CASSFTSGTDNYEQYF.

The V gene is TRBV5-1, the J gene TRBJ1-2; unclear D gene. Trimming stripped 7 bases from V and 0 bases from J, with 13 bases between. CDR1 and CDR2 from the germline V gene are SGHRS and YFSETQ. The CDR3 consists of 14 residues. Here the CDR3 reads CASRLELSNYGYTF. The CDR3 coding sequence is TGCGCCAGCCGGTTAGAGCTTTCTAACTATGGCTACACCTTC. The whole variable domain, filled in from reference TRBV5-1 and TRBJ1-2, reads KAGVTQTPRYLIKTRGQQVTLSCSPISGHRSVSWYQQTPGQGLQFLFEYFSETQRNKGNFPGRFSGRQFSNSRSEMNVSTLELGDSALYLCASRLELSNYGYTFGSGTRLTVV.

The chain recombines TRBV12-3 or TRBV12-4 with TRBJ1-2; weak D call: TRBD1 (6 bases). V shed 6 bases and J shed 5 bases, with 13 bases lying between them. The CDR3 runs to 13 residues. Here the CDR3 DNA reads TGTGCCAGCAGCCCCTTACAGGGATATGGCTACACCTTC. Its translation is CASSPLQGYGYTF.

The rearrangement joins TRBV9 to TRBJ2-1, with TRBD1 identical over 9 bases. Germline V gene sequence: CDR1 SGDLS, CDR2 YYNGEE. This CDR3 spans 16 amino acids. V lost 2 bases and J lost 8; bases outside the gene matches: 11. CDR3 protein: CASSVNPGQGFDEQFF. The CDR3 DNA sequence: TGTGCCAGCAGCGTCAACCCGGGACAGGGCTTTGATGAGCAGTTCTTC.

The chain links TRBV5-1 to TRBJ1-1; D ambiguous. The V gene lost 3 bases and the J gene lost 1 base, with 10 bases spanning the gap. This CDR3 has 14 residues. The germline CDR1 and CDR2 sequences are SGHRS and YFSETQ. The CDR3 region has the DNA TGCGCCAGCAGCTCGGTATCGGGGAACACTGAAGCTTTCTTT. Residues: CASSSVSGNTEAFF.

The rearrangement uses TRBV10-3 and TRBJ1-1; 7 bases agree with TRBD1. The V segment lost 9 bases and the J segment 1 base; nucleotides outside the gene matches: 2. The CDR3 sequence is 12 residues long. CDR1 and CDR2 from the germline V gene are ENHRY and SYGVKD. The CDR3 spells CAIGTENTEAFF. DNA of the CDR3: TGTGCCATTGGGACAGAGAACACTGAAGCTTTCTTT.

The chain employs TRBV6-1 and TRBJ1-3; D is perhaps TRBD1 (6 bases). With 0 bases removed from V and 2 bases from J, the gap between germline ends came to 14 bases. The CDR3 spans 17 residues. Per germline, CDR1 MNHNS and CDR2 SASEGT. The CDR3 DNA reads TGTGCCAGCAGTGAAGCAATCCAGGGGTACGCTGGAAACACCATATATTTT. Protein sequence: CASSEAIQGYAGNTIYF.

The genes are TRBV30 and TRBJ1-1; 7 bases line up with TRBD1. This CDR3 has 16 residues. Germline lookup yields CDR1 GTSNPN and CDR2 SVGIG (reference sequence). V shed 2 bases and J 6 bases; nucleotides not matched to a gene: 15. The CDR3 sequence: CAWSQFFPGQYPEAFF. The DNA of the CDR3 is TGTGCCTGGAGTCAATTTTTTCCGGGACAGTATCCTGAAGCTTTCTTT.